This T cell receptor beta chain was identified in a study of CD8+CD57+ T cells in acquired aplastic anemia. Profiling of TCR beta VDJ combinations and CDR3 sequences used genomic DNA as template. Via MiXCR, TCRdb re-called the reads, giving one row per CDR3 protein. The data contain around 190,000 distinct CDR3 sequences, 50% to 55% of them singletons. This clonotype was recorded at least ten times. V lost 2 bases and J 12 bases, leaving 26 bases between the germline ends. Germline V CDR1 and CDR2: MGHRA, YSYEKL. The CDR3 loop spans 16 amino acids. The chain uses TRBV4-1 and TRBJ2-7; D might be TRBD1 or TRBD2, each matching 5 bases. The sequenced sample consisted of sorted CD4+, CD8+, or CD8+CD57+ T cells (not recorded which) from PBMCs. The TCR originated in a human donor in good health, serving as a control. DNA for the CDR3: TGCGCCAGCAGCCAACCGGGACGGACGATAGGAGGTGTTCGGTACTTC. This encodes CASSQPGRTIGGVRYF.